This TCR beta chain was found in a study of T-cell memory formation after mild COVID-19. Study context: TCR clusters largely stayed donor specific. Study results and limitations: Second-wave clones reaching peak frequency on day 37 lacked confirmed SARS-CoV-2 specificity. CD4/CD8 balance characterized clones contracting day 15 to 85, and CD4+ skew characterized later expanders.

With constant-segment primers, 5'RACE yielded cDNA libraries of TCR alpha and TCR beta that carried sample barcodes and UMIs. TCRdb analysed the 5' RACE reads with MiXCR anew, one entry per CDR3 protein. This table holds approximately 500,000 distinct CDR3 sequences, roughly 25% found once. A note on this clonotype: The antigen is unknown.

The CDR3 is 16 amino acids. CDR1 and CDR2 (germline): SGHRS, YFSETQ. V lost 1 base, J lost 4 bases, and 17 bases lay in between. The chain links TRBV5-1 to TRBJ2-5; a possible D gene is TRBD1 (8 bases). Sample: PBMCs or a T cell subset sorted from them (not recorded which). This TCR derives from an adult woman who had mild COVID-19 (a few samples of this study predate the infection). Cell type and time point are not known. CDR3 loop: CASSLILHRGGETQYF. The CDR3 DNA sequence: TGCGCCAGCAGCTTGATACTCCACAGGGGGGGAGAGACCCAGTACTTC.